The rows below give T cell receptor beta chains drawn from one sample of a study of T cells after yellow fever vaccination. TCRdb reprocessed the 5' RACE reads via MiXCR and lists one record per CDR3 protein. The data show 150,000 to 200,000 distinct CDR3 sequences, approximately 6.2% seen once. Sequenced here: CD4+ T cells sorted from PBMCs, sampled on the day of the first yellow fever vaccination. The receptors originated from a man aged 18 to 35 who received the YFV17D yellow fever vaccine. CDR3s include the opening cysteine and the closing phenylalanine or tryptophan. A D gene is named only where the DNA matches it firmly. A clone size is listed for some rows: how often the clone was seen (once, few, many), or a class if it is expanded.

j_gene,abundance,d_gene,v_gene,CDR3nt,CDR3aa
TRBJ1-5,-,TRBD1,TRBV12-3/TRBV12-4,TGTGCCAGCAGTTTAGGGGGGACAGGATATCAGCCCCAGCATTTT,CASSLGGTGYQPQHF
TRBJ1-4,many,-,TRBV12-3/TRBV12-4,TGTGCCAGCAGTTTCGGGGCCCACGCCTCAACTAATGAAAAACTGTTTTTT,CASSFGAHASTNEKLFF
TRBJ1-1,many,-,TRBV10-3,TGTGCCATCAGGAACCTTGGGACTGAAGCTTTCTTT,CAIRNLGTEAFF
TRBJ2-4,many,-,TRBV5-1,TGCGCCAGCAGCTTGGGCCAGAACCTAGCCAAAAACATTCAGTACTTC,CASSLGQNLAKNIQYF
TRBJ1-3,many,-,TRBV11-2,TGTGCCAGCAGCTTCGTCTCTGGAAACACCATATATTTT,CASSFVSGNTIYF
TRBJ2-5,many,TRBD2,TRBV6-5,TGTGCCAGCAGTCCAAGGGGCCTGGGACTAGTCCAAGAGACCCAGTACTTC,CASSPRGLGLVQETQYF
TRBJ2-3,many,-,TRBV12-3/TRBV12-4,TGTGCCAGCAGCGCAAACCGGTGGAATACGCAGTATTTT,CASSANRWNTQYF
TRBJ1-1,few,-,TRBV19,TGTGCCAGTAGTATAGTAGGGAGACCCATGAACACTGAAGCTTTCTTT,CASSIVGRPMNTEAFF
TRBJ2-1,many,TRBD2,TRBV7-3,TGTGCCAGCAGTGCTAGCGGGGGGGTTTACAATGAGCAGTTCTTC,CASSASGGVYNEQFF
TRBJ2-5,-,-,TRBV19,TGTGCCAGCGGGGAGCTCCAAGAGACCCAGTACTTC,CASGELQETQYF
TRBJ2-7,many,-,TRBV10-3,TGTGCCATCATGGCGCGGGGCCCCTCCTACGAGCAGTACTTC,CAIMARGPSYEQYF
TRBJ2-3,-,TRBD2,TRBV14,TGTGCCAGCAGCCAAACGGGGACTAGAGCGCAGTATTTT,CASSQTGTRAQYF
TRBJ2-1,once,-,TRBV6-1,TGTGCCAGCAGTGTCCCCCGACTGGATCGTTACAATGAGCAGTTCTTC,CASSVPRLDRYNEQFF
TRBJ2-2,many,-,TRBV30,TGTGCCTGGAACCGAGGATACACCGGGGAGCTGTTTTTT,CAWNRGYTGELFF
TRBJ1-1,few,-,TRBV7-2,TGTGCCAGCATCCAGAGGACCAACCGGGACGGCACTGAAGCTTTCTTT,CASIQRTNRDGTEAFF
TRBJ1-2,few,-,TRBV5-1,TGCGCCAGCAGCTTGCCCGACTATGGCTACACCTTC,CASSLPDYGYTF
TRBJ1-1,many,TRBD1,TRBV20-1,TGCAGTGCTCGGGACAGGGATGGGACTGAAGCTTTCTTT,CSARDRDGTEAFF